This T cell receptor beta chain appears in the sequencing data of a study of identical twins. This clonotype came up a few times. In TCRdb, the 5' RACE reads were re-called with MiXCR into one record per CDR3 protein. The sample has around 200,000 distinct CDR3 sequences, roughly 9.4% seen once. The V and J ends lost 4 bases and 2 bases respectively, with 10 bases between them. This CDR3 comprises 14 residues. The V gene's germline CDR1 is MNHNS and CDR2 SASEGT. This receptor was identified in a young woman in good health. The sample consisted of memory (CD45RO+) T cells sorted from blood. V is TRBV6-1 and J is TRBJ2-3, with D possibly TRBD2 on 5 matching bases. CDR3 in DNA: TGTGCCAGCAGTGTAGGACTTTACACAGATACGCAGTATTTT. As protein: CASSVGLYTDTQYF.